This TCR beta chain was documented in a study of T cell clonotyping in hematopoietic cell transplantation. Whole-study results and caveats: After transplant, recipient diversity fell while pathologically expanded clonotypes grew through day 180.

A remark on this clone: Its target is unknown.

Generated by immunoSEQ multiplex PCR, the TCRdb table keeps only in-frame clones and is missing some. The sample lists fewer than 5,000 clones; about 95% were seen once. Recipients were bled about 28 days pretransplant and at posttransplant days 30, 100, 180. The germline gives CDR1 SGHRS, CDR2 YFSETQ. The ends were cut back, 0 bases at V and 1 base at J, with 9 bases in the middle. The CDR3 spans 15 residues. The V gene is TRBV5-1, the J gene TRBJ2-3; tentatively, D is TRBD1 or TRBD2 (5 bases each). This receptor was identified in a male patient aged 40-50 years who had an allogeneic stem cell transplant from a related donor, so the T cells may come from the graft donor. Some clones in this sample may be carry-over from other donors' samples. The sequenced sample was PBMCs, obtained 100 days after allogeneic stem cell transplant. CDR3 DNA: TGCGCCAGCAGCTTGGGGCAGGGAGGCACAGATACGCAGTATTTT. Translating it yields CASSLGQGGTDTQYF.